This paragraph covers one T cell receptor (beta chain) sequence. The entry originates in a study of cytomegalovirus exposure and HLA in healthy donors. Trimming removed 1 base from V and 11 bases from J; junction bases left unmatched: 10. Germline CDR1 SGHAT, CDR2 FQNNGV. The CDR3 extends over 16 amino acids. It was with 60 Vbeta and 13 Jbeta primers that the PCR ran. Source study methods: Roughly 81 million unique TCR beta chains, 9 million to 14 million shared, were counted in a later analysis. Some clones are missing from TCRdb's copy, which holds only in-frame ones; the method was immunoSEQ multiplex PCR. The DNA gave D and trimming, while V, J and clone size come from that table. The sample records tens of thousands of clones, 60% to 75% being singletons.

The specimen was PBMCs. The receptor's source is a woman aged 45-65 years in good health and CMV-seronegative. This chain uses TRBV11-2 with TRBJ2-3; 12 nucleotides match TRBD2. The DNA of the CDR3 is TGTGCCAGCAGCTTAGGATCTGCTAGCGGGAGGGAGCAGCAGTATTTT. Its protein product is CASSLGSASGREQQYF.